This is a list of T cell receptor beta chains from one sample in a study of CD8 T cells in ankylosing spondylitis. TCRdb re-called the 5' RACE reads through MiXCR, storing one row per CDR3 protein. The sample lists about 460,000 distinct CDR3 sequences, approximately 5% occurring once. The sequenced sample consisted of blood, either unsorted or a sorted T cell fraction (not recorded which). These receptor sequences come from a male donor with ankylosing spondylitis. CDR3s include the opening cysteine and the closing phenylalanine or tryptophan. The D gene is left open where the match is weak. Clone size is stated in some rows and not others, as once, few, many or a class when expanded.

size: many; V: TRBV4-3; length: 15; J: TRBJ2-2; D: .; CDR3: CASSSKAANTGELFF; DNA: TGCGCCAGCAGCTCCAAGGCCGCGAACACCGGGGAGCTGTTTTTT
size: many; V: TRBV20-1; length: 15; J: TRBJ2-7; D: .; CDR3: CSARDLASRVYEQYF; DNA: TGCAGTGCTAGAGATCTGGCTAGCCGGGTGTACGAGCAGTACTTC
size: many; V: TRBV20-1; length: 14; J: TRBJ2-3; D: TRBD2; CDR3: CSAGTSGGTDTQYF; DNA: TGCAGTGCTGGGACTAGCGGGGGCACAGATACGCAGTATTTT
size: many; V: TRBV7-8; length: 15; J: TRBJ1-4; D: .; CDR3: CASSLSRDSNEKLFF; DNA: TGTGCCAGCAGCTTAAGCAGGGACTCTAATGAAAAACTGTTTTTT
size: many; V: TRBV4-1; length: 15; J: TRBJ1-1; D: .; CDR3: CASSLGRGAPTEAFF; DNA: TGCGCCAGCAGCTTAGGCCGAGGGGCGCCCACTGAAGCTTTCTTT
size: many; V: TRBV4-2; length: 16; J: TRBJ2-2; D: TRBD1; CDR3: CASSPRTGGVTGELFF; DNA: TGTGCCAGCAGCCCCCGGACAGGGGGCGTCACCGGGGAGCTGTTTTTT
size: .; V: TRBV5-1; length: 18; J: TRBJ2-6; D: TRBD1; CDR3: CASSLLGQGNSGANVLTF; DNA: TGCGCCAGCAGCTTGTTAGGACAGGGGAACTCTGGGGCCAACGTCCTGACTTTC
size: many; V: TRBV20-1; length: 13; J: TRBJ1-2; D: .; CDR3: CSAIPDPAYGYTF; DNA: TGCAGTGCTATCCCAGACCCGGCCTATGGCTACACCTTC
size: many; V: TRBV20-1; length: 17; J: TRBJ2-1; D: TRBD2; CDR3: CSAREVPRGSSYNEQFF; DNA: TGCAGTGCTAGAGAAGTCCCGCGGGGGAGCTCCTACAATGAGCAGTTCTTC
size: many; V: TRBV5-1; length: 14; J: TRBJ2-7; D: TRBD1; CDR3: CASSQTGTAYEQYF; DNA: TGCGCCAGCAGCCAGACCGGGACAGCCTACGAGCAGTACTTC
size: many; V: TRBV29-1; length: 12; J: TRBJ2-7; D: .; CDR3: CSGGQLVSEQYF; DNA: TGCAGCGGTGGACAGTTAGTAAGCGAGCAGTACTTC
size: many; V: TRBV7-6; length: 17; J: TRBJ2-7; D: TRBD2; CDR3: CASSLAPSGGASYEQYF; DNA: TGTGCCAGCAGCTTAGCGCCCAGCGGGGGTGCGTCCTACGAGCAGTACTTC
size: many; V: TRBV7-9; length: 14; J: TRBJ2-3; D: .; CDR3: CASSPRWGTDTQYF; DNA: TGTGCCAGCAGCCCTAGGTGGGGCACAGATACGCAGTATTTT
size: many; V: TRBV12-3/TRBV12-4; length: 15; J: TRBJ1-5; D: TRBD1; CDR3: CASSFYQGANQPQHF; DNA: TGTGCCAGCAGTTTTTACCAGGGGGCGAATCAGCCCCAGCATTTT
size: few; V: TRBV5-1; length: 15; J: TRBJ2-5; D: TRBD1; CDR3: CASSRADRGMETQYF; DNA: TGCGCCAGCAGCAGGGCGGACAGGGGGATGGAGACCCAGTACTTC
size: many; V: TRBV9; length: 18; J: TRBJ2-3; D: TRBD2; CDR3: CASSADWAAGADTDTQYF; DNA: TGTGCCAGCAGCGCCGACTGGGCAGCGGGGGCCGACACAGATACGCAGTATTTT
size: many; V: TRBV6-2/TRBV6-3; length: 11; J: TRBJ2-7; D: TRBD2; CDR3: CASSRGGEQYF; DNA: TGTGCCAGCAGTCGCGGGGGGGAGCAGTACTTC
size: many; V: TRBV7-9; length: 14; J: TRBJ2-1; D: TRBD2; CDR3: CASSPSGGDNEQFF; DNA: TGTGCCAGCAGCCCTAGCGGGGGGGACAATGAGCAGTTCTTC
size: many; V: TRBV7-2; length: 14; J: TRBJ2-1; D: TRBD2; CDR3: CASRPAGSYNEQFF; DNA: TGTGCCAGCAGGCCAGCGGGATCGTACAATGAGCAGTTCTTC
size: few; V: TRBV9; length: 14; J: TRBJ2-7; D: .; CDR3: CASSVGGPDYEQYF; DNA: TGTGCCAGCAGCGTAGGGGGCCCCGACTACGAGCAGTACTTC
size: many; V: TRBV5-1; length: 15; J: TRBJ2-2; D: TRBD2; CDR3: CASSLRPREYGELFF; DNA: TGCGCCAGCAGCTTGAGGCCGCGGGAGTACGGGGAGCTGTTTTTT
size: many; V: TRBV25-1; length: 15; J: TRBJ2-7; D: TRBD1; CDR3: CASLPLDRPSYEQYF; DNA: TGTGCCAGCCTTCCCTTGGACAGGCCATCCTACGAGCAGTACTTC
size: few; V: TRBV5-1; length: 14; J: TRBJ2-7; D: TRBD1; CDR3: CASSLRTGSHEQYF; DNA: TGCGCCAGCAGCTTGAGGACAGGGTCTCACGAGCAGTACTTC
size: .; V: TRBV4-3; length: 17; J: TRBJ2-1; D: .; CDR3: CASSPGRDTRRYNEQFF; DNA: TGCGCCAGCAGCCCGGGGAGAGACACCCGTCGCTACAATGAGCAGTTCTTC
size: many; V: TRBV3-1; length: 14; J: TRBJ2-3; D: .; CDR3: CASSLHGDTDTQYF; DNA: TGTGCCAGCAGTCTACACGGGGACACAGATACGCAGTATTTT
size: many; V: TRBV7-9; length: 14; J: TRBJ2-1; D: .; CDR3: CASSLAWRYNEQFF; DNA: TGTGCCAGCAGCTTAGCGTGGCGGTACAATGAGCAGTTCTTC
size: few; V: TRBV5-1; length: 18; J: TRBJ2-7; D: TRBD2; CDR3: CASSPMAGVSSEDYEQYF; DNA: TGCGCCAGCAGCCCAATGGCGGGAGTATCCTCTGAGGACTACGAGCAGTACTTC
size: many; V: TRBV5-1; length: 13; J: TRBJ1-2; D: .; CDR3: CASSPDGVRGYTF; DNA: TGCGCCAGCAGCCCGGACGGCGTTAGGGGCTACACCTTC
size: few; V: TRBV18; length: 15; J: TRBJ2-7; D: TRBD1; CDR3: CASSPPGTGSYEQYF; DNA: TGTGCCAGCTCACCCCCCGGGACAGGGAGTTACGAGCAGTACTTC
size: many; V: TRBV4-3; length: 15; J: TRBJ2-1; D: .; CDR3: CASSQDPSEHNEQFF; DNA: TGCGCCAGCAGCCAAGACCCTAGCGAGCACAATGAGCAGTTCTTC
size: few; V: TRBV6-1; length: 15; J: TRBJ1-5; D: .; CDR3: CASSETRHRNQPQHF; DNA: TGTGCCAGCAGTGAAACAAGACACCGCAATCAGCCCCAGCATTTT
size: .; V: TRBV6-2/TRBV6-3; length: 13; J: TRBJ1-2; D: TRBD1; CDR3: CASKTGGNYGYTF; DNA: TGTGCCAGCAAAACAGGGGGCAACTATGGCTACACCTTC
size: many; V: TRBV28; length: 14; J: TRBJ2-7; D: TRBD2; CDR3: CATTRGGPGYEQYF; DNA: TGTGCCACTACTCGGGGGGGTCCTGGGTACGAGCAGTACTTC
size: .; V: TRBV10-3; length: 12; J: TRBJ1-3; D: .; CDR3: CAINDPENTIYF; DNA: TGTGCCATCAATGATCCCGAGAACACCATATATTTT
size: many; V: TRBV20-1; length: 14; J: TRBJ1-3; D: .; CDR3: CSASSRSSGNTIYF; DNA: TGCAGTGCTTCTTCCAGGAGCTCTGGAAACACCATATATTTT
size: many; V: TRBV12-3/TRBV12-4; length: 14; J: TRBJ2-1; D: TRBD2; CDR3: CASTWTSGGNEQFF; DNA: TGTGCCAGCACCTGGACTAGCGGGGGCAATGAGCAGTTCTTC
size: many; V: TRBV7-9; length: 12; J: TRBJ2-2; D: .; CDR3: CASSWGIGELFF; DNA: TGTGCCAGCAGCTGGGGGATCGGGGAGCTGTTTTTT
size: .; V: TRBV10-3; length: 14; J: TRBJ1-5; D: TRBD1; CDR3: CAISGTGGNQPQHF; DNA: TGTGCCATCAGTGGGACAGGTGGCAATCAGCCCCAGCATTTT
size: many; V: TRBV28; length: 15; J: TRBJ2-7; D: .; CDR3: CASSPTGTFSYEQYF; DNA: TGTGCCAGCAGTCCAACAGGGACGTTCTCCTACGAGCAGTACTTC
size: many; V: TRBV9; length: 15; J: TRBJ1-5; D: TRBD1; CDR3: CASSPGGQGNQPQHF; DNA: TGTGCCAGCAGCCCAGGGGGACAGGGAAATCAGCCCCAGCATTTT
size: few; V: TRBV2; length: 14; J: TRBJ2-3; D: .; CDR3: CASIPITNTDTQYF; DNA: TGTGCCAGCATCCCCATTACCAACACAGATACGCAGTATTTT
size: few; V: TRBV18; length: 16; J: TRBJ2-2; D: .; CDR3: CASSPYDPANTGELFF; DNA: TGTGCCAGCTCACCCTATGACCCAGCGAACACCGGGGAGCTGTTTTTT
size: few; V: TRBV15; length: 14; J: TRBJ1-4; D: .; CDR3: CATSRDQTNEKLFF; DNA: TGTGCCACCAGCAGGGACCAAACTAATGAAAAACTGTTTTTT
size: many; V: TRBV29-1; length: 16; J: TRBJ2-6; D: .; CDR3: CSALRGDNSGANVLTF; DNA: TGCAGCGCCCTCAGGGGCGACAACTCTGGGGCCAACGTCCTGACTTTC
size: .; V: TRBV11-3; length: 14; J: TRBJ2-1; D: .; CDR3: CASSLGATGYEQFF; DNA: TGTGCCAGCAGCTTAGGCGCGACAGGTTATGAGCAGTTCTTC
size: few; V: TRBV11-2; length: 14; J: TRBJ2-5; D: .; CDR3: CASSLFGNQETQYF; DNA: TGTGCCAGCAGCTTATTTGGTAACCAAGAGACCCAGTACTTC
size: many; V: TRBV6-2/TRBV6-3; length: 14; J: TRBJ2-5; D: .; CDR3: CASRRAGNQETQYF; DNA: TGTGCCAGCAGGAGGGCGGGAAACCAAGAGACCCAGTACTTC
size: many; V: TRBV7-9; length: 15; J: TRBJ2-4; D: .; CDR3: CASSPLASRENIQYF; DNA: TGTGCCAGCAGCCCCCTGGCTAGTAGGGAAAACATTCAGTACTTC
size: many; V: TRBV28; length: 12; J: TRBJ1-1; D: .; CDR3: CASKQMNTEAFF; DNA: TGTGCCAGCAAACAGATGAACACTGAAGCTTTCTTT
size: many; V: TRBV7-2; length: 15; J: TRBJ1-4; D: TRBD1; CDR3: CASSIYRDRAGKLFF; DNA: TGTGCCAGCAGCATATACCGGGACAGGGCGGGGAAACTGTTTTTT
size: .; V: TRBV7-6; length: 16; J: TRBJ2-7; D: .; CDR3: CASSLASLGAPYEQYF; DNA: TGTGCCAGCAGCTTAGCCTCTCTGGGGGCTCCTTACGAGCAGTACTTC
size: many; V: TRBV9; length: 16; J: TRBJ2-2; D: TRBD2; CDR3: CASTMTSGRGTGELFF; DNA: TGTGCCAGCACCATGACTAGCGGGAGGGGCACCGGGGAGCTGTTTTTT
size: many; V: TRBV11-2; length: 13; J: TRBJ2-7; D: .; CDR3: CASSLGMGDEQYF; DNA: TGTGCCAGCAGCTTAGGAATGGGCGACGAGCAGTACTTC
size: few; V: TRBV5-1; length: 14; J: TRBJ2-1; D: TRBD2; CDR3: CASSAGGGGNEQFF; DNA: TGCGCCAGCAGCGCGGGAGGGGGAGGCAATGAGCAGTTCTTC
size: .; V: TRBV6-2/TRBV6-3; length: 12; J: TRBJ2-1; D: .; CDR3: CASSRPHNEQFF; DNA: TGTGCCAGCAGTCGACCCCACAATGAGCAGTTCTTC
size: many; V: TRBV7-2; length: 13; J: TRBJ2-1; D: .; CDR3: CASSQGNNNEQFF; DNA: TGTGCCAGCAGCCAGGGGAATAACAATGAGCAGTTCTTC
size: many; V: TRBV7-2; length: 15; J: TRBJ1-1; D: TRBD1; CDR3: CASSLVGQGGTEAFF; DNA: TGTGCCAGCAGCTTAGTGGGACAGGGGGGGACTGAAGCTTTCTTT
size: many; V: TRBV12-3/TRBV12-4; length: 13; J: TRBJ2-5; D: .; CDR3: CASKTHSQETQYF; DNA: TGTGCCAGTAAGACACATTCCCAAGAGACCCAGTACTTC
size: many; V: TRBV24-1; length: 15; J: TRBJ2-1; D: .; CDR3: CATSDGQGSYNEQFF; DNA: TGTGCCACCAGTGATGGGCAGGGGTCCTACAATGAGCAGTTCTTC